This entry is about one T cell receptor beta chain. Its antigen is not identified. This specimen comes from a study of siplizumab effects on memory and regulatory T cells. Using immunoSEQ multiplex PCR, the repertoire was profiled, and TCRdb retains in-frame clones only, with some absent. The sample comprises about 87,000 clones, approximately 88% of which are singletons, and approximately 1.5% rests with the top ten. Whole-study results and caveats: With siplizumab, mappable alloreactive CD4+ clones averaged 68.8% Treg-derived, versus approximately 29% in controls.

Trimming removed 1 base at V and 2 bases at J, with 15 bases between. This CDR3 contains 16 residues. Germline CDR1 reads SGHTA; CDR2 reads FQGNSA. The genes are TRBV7-2 and TRBJ2-7, with D perhaps matching TRBD2 (6 bases). This clonotype was obtained from a human donor in good health. Sequencing used Tregs sorted from blood. The CDR3 DNA reads as TGTGCCAGCAGCTTAGATGCCGGGGGAATAGCCTACGAGCAGTACTTC. Residues: CASSLDAGGIAYEQYF. The whole variable domain, remainder taken from reference TRBV7-2 and TRBJ2-7, is GAGVSQSPSNKVTEKGKDVELRCDPISGHTALYWYRQSLGQGLEFLIYFQGNSAPDKSGLPSDRFSAERTGGSVSTLTIQRTQQEDSAVYLCASSLDAGGIAYEQYFGPGTRLTVT.